A selection of T cell receptor beta chains follows, all from one sample in a study of blood T cell repertoires in COVID-19. The table came from immunoSEQ multiplex PCR; TCRdb's copy has only in-frame clones and leaves some out. The sample yields some 200,000 clones, 90% seen once. Sequenced material: peripheral blood. These receptors originate from a man in his fifties or sixties with acute or convalescent COVID-19. Both conserved end residues are part of each CDR3. D genes are given only for firm matches. Not all rows give a size; the values are once, few, many and, for expanded clones, a class.

clone size	D gene	V gene	J gene	CDR3 protein	CDR3 DNA
once	-	TRBV19	TRBJ1-2	CASKYRDSINYGYTF	TGTGCCAGTAAATACCGGGACTCTATTAACTATGGCTACACCTTC
once	-	TRBV4-2	TRBJ2-1	CASSQDLPTGPAKQFF	TGTGCCAGCAGCCAAGACTTGCCAACAGGGCCCGCAAAGCAGTTCTTC
-	-	TRBV7-9	TRBJ1-2	CASSPKTINYGYTF	TGTGCCAGCAGCCCCAAGACAATTAACTATGGCTACACCTTC
-	TRBD2	TRBV7-3	TRBJ2-3	CASSSPAPGLAGRTDTQYF	TGTGCCAGCAGCTCGCCGGCCCCGGGACTAGCGGGGCGCACAGATACGCAGTATTTT
-	-	TRBV20-1	TRBJ1-1	CSASPEAFF	TGCAGTGCGTCTCCGGAAGCTTTCTTT
-	TRBD2	TRBV4-1	TRBJ2-2	CASSRTGTSTPGELFF	TGCGCCAGCAGCCGCACCGGGACTAGTACCCCCGGGGAGCTGTTTTTT
-	TRBD1	TRBV27	TRBJ2-7	CASRGQGSYEQYF	TGTGCCAGCAGGGGACAGGGAAGCTACGAGCAGTACTTC
-	TRBD2	TRBV28	TRBJ2-1	CASSMRGGLGDEQFF	TGTGCCAGCAGTATGCGGGGGGGCCTTGGAGATGAGCAGTTCTTC
-	TRBD1	TRBV9	TRBJ1-2	CASSVGPRTGYYGYTF	TGTGCCAGCAGCGTAGGCCCTAGGACAGGCTATTATGGCTACACCTTC
-	TRBD1	TRBV19	TRBJ1-1	CASSIPTGMNTEAFF	TGTGCCAGTAGTATCCCGACAGGGATGAACACTGAAGCTTTCTTT
-	-	TRBV7-3	TRBJ1-3	CASSFGSGNTIYF	TGTGCCAGCAGCTTCGGTTCTGGAAACACCATATATTTT
-	-	TRBV30	TRBJ2-2	CAWTRGTNTGELFF	TGTGCCTGGACCCGGGGGACGAACACCGGGGAGCTGTTTTTT
-	TRBD1	TRBV6-2/TRBV6-3	TRBJ1-5	CASSTRGQGYQPQHF	TGTGCCAGCAGCACTCGAGGACAGGGATATCAGCCCCAGCATTTT
once	TRBD1	TRBV6-5	TRBJ2-3	CASSYSRQGGDTQYF	TGTGCCAGCAGTTACTCAAGACAGGGCGGAGATACGCAGTATTTT
-	-	TRBV5-1	TRBJ2-7	CASSLSPGVGYEQYF	TGCGCCAGCAGCTTGTCCCCGGGAGTTGGCTACGAGCAGTACTTC
-	TRBD2	TRBV27	TRBJ2-3	CASRPSGYPDTQYF	TGTGCCAGCAGACCTAGCGGTTATCCAGATACGCAGTATTTT
-	TRBD2	TRBV7-3	TRBJ2-3	CASSLGPTSGTTDTQYF	TGTGCCAGCAGCTTAGGTCCGACTAGCGGGACCACAGATACGCAGTATTTT
-	TRBD1	TRBV28	TRBJ2-4	CASSPRGTDALDIQYF	TGTGCCAGCAGTCCTCGTGGGACAGATGCGTTGGACATTCAGTACTTC
-	-	TRBV9	TRBJ1-4	CASSSPGLEKLFF	TGTGCCAGCAGCTCCCCAGGGCTTGAAAAACTGTTTTTT
-	TRBD1	TRBV7-3	TRBJ2-2	CASSITGGTGELFF	TGTGCCAGCAGCATCACAGGGGGCACCGGGGAGCTGTTTTTT
-	-	TRBV5-3	TRBJ2-5	CARSLAGQKETQYF	TGTGCCAGAAGCTTGGCGGGACAAAAAGAGACCCAGTACTTC
-	-	TRBV30	TRBJ1-1	CAWTFNRDTLNTEAFF	TGTGCCTGGACCTTCAATCGGGACACATTGAACACTGAAGCTTTCTTT
-	-	TRBV6-5	TRBJ2-3	CASSRLGRDTQYF	TGTGCCAGCAGTCGCTTGGGGCGAGATACGCAGTATTTT
-	-	TRBV29-1	TRBJ2-1	CSALGGRASYNEQFF	TGCAGCGCCCTGGGTGGCAGGGCATCCTACAATGAGCAGTTCTTC
-	TRBD1	TRBV5-1	TRBJ1-4	CASSLGQGSLFF	TGCGCCAGCAGCTTGGGACAGGGGTCACTGTTTTTT
-	TRBD2	TRBV7-2	TRBJ2-5	CASSLEPDSGGTQYF	TGTGCCAGCAGCTTAGAACCGGACAGCGGGGGGACCCAGTACTTC
-	TRBD1	TRBV5-6	TRBJ2-1	CASALPGQGLYNEQFF	TGTGCCAGCGCCTTACCGGGACAGGGTTTGTACAATGAGCAGTTCTTC
-	TRBD1	TRBV19	TRBJ2-1	CASSIGTGMREQFF	TGTGCCAGTAGTATAGGGACAGGGATGCGTGAGCAGTTCTTC
-	-	TRBV6-5	TRBJ2-5	CASSYGTRGTGTQYF	TGTGCCAGCAGTTATGGGACCCGGGGGACCGGGACCCAGTACTTC
-	-	TRBV7-8	TRBJ1-1	CASSRDWNTEAFF	TGTGCCAGCAGCCGGGACTGGAACACTGAAGCTTTCTTT
-	TRBD1	TRBV7-3	TRBJ2-5	CASSLGGQGWETQYF	TGTGCCAGCAGCTTAGGAGGACAGGGTTGGGAGACCCAGTACTTC
-	-	TRBV29-1	TRBJ1-1	CSVRGFNTEAFF	TGCAGCGTCCGAGGGTTCAACACTGAAGCTTTCTTT
-	-	TRBV6-5	TRBJ1-2	CASSSAGYGYTF	TGTGCCAGCAGCTCCGCGGGCTATGGCTACACCTTC
-	-	TRBV6-6	TRBJ1-5	CASSHGGAPNQPQHF	TGTGCCAGCAGTCACGGAGGGGCGCCCAATCAGCCCCAGCATTTT
-	-	TRBV27	TRBJ2-1	CASSTRAGPIPYNEQFF	TGTGCCAGCAGTACCCGAGCAGGGCCTATCCCCTACAATGAGCAGTTCTTC
-	TRBD1	TRBV4-1	TRBJ2-1	CASSLRTGGAEDNEQFF	TGCGCCAGCAGCCTACGGACAGGGGGCGCCGAAGACAATGAGCAGTTCTTC
-	-	TRBV7-3	TRBJ2-1	CASSPGSRLAHTYNEQFF	TGTGCCAGCAGCCCGGGGTCGCGGCTAGCGCACACCTACAATGAGCAGTTCTTC
-	-	TRBV28	TRBJ1-2	CASSPGTGFPYGYTF	TGTGCCAGCAGTCCCGGTACAGGGTTTCCCTATGGCTACACCTTC
-	TRBD1	TRBV10-3	TRBJ1-1	CAIRGDSRGGEVFTEAFF	TGTGCCATCAGGGGGGACAGCCGGGGTGGGGAGGTATTCACTGAAGCTTTCTTT
-	-	TRBV15	TRBJ1-4	CATRGLRKGSGEKLFF	TGTGCCACCAGGGGGCTGAGGAAGGGCAGTGGGGAAAAACTGTTTTTT
once	TRBD1	TRBV6-5	TRBJ1-2	CASSPDRGLYGYTF	TGTGCCAGCAGTCCGGACAGGGGGCTCTATGGCTACACCTTC
few	-	TRBV7-2	TRBJ2-5	CASSLESQRVETQYF	TGTGCCAGCAGCTTAGAGTCCCAGCGGGTCGAGACCCAGTACTTC
-	TRBD1	TRBV7-2	TRBJ1-2	CASSPKPQGAGGYTF	TGTGCCAGCAGCCCGAAACCGCAGGGGGCGGGAGGCTACACCTTC
-	TRBD2	TRBV4-2	TRBJ2-3	CASSQGVAGGTDTQYF	TGTGCCAGCAGCCAAGGGGTAGCGGGGGGGACAGATACGCAGTATTTT
-	TRBD1	TRBV7-8	TRBJ2-1	CASSRRGLVNEQFF	TGTGCCAGCAGCCGCAGGGGGTTAGTGAATGAGCAGTTCTTC
-	TRBD2	TRBV30	TRBJ2-7	CAWRRWGTSGTLSYEQYF	TGTGCCTGGAGAAGATGGGGGACTAGCGGGACCCTGTCCTACGAGCAGTACTTC
-	-	TRBV7-3	TRBJ2-5	CASSFSPQETQYF	TGTGCCAGCAGCTTTAGTCCACAAGAGACCCAGTACTTC
-	-	TRBV14	TRBJ2-7	CASSRSGYEQYF	TGTGCCAGCAGTCGGAGCGGCTACGAGCAGTACTTC